The source of this T cell receptor beta chain is a study of blood T cell repertoires in COVID-19. Background on the study: Some COVID-19 samples were acute and others convalescent; all came from the United States, Italy and Spain. Sources were T cells, B-cell-depleted T cells, or PBMCs; the material itself was cDNA or gDNA.

Per the study methods: Amplification of reference gene primers was used by the study to estimate nucleated cell counts. Assay used: immunoSEQ multiplex PCR; TCRdb lists only in-frame clones, some missing. The DNA gave D and trimming, while V, J and clone size come from that table. Of about 60,000 clones in the sample, about 77% were seen once. This clonotype originated in a human donor in a cohort sampled during active COVID-19. Source material: peripheral blood.

This CDR3 reads CASRWDLGFEAFF. The DNA of the CDR3 is TGTGCCAGTAGGTGGGACTTAGGGTTTGAAGCTTTCTTT. J is TRBJ1-1 and V is TRBV19; tentative D call: TRBD1 (5 bases). V was cut by 6 bases and J by 7 bases, with 15 bases left in between. Germline-derived CDR1 and CDR2 are LNHDA and SQIVND (reference sequence). This CDR3 spans 13 amino acids. Variable domain in full (rest from reference TRBV19 and TRBJ1-1): DGGITQSPKYLFRKEGQNVTLSCEQNLNHDAMYWYRQDPGQGLRLIYYSQIVNDFQKGDIAEGYSVSREKKESFPLTVTSAQKNPTAFYLCASRWDLGFEAFFGQGTRLTVV.